This T cell receptor (beta chain) derives from a study of tumor-infiltrating lymphocytes in primary liver carcinoma. Points on this clonotype: The junction differs from germline at one of its ends, possibly a read error.

TCR beta cDNA was prepared out of approximately 500 ng total RNA by means of a constant-region primer. ARM-PCR, slightly modified, supplied the TCR beta libraries through three nested multiplex PCR rounds. Investigators reported that the first two PCR rounds, at 10 to 11 cycles each, used TRBV1-TRBV30 forward primers with a C-beta reverse primer. TCRdb ran MiXCR on the multiplex PCR reads and lists one entry per CDR3 protein. This sample has more than 150,000 distinct CDR3 sequences, with 60% found just once. CDR3 size: 16 residues. Germline lookup yields CDR1 SGHAT and CDR2 FQDESV (reference sequence). The source of the blood RNA was unsorted whole blood, and germline DNA was extracted as well.

The chain combines TRBV11-1 with TRBJ2-1; 8 nucleotides match TRBD2. This clonotype was obtained from a man aged 40-49 years with primary liver carcinoma and hepatitis B virus infection. Sequencing was carried out using peripheral blood. CDR3 loop: CASGLEGGRFDNEQFF. CDR3 DNA: TGTGCCAGCGGCTTAGAGGGCGGGAGGTTTGACAATGAGCAGTTCTTC.